The next 20 T cell receptor beta chains were all read from a single sample in a study of cytomegalovirus exposure and HLA in healthy donors. PCR primers comprised 60 Vbeta and 13 Jbeta primers. The repertoire was sequenced with immunoSEQ multiplex PCR; TCRdb's copy has only in-frame clones and lacks some. The profile shows 130,000 or so clones, about 61% of them singletons. Source material: PBMCs. These receptors originate from a woman aged 40 to 55 in good health and CMV-seronegative.

The chain couples TRBV27 to TRBJ2-3; 11 nucleotides agree with TRBD1. The CDR3 covers 13 residues. Germline values: CDR1 MNHEY, CDR2 SMNVEV (reference sequence). The trim removed 9 bases at V and 9 bases at J, leaving 8 bases unmatched. CDR3 sequence reads: CASRTGGRFTQYF. In DNA, the CDR3 is TGTGCCAGTAGGACAGGGGGCAGGTTCACGCAGTATTTT.

V gene TRBV9 combines with J gene TRBJ1-6; perhaps TRBD1 as D (6 bases). V lost 3 bases and J lost 7, with 14 bases in between. This CDR3 region has 15 residues. From germline, CDR1 is SGDLS and CDR2 YYNGEE. The CDR3 loop is CASSARDGQNSPLHF. The CDR3 region has the DNA TGTGCCAGCAGCGCCCGGGACGGACAGAATTCACCCCTCCACTTT.

The chain has TRBV7-2 and TRBJ2-7; 7 bases align to TRBD2. This CDR3 is built from 14 residues. V was pared by 2 bases and J by 2 bases, with 3 bases of the junction left unmatched. The germline CDR1 and CDR2 sequences are SGHTA and FQGNSA. The CDR3 region is CASSLTGGTYEQYF. The CDR3 coding sequence is TGTGCCAGCAGCTTAACGGGGGGTACCTACGAGCAGTACTTC.

The chain joins TRBV6-5 to TRBJ1-3; maybe TRBD1 (5 bases). Per the germline V gene, CDR1 is MNHEY and CDR2 is SVGAGI. V gave up 0 bases and J gave up 1 base, with 10 bases separating them. The CDR3 consists of 16 residues. CDR3 nucleotides: TGTGCCAGCAGTTACTCGGGGCGGAAGTCTGGAAACACCATATATTTT. It translates to CASSYSGRKSGNTIYF.

The chain joins TRBV6-5 to TRBJ1-3, with D tentatively TRBD1 (5 bases). The CDR3 covers 14 residues. V shed 4 bases and J shed 0 bases, with 7 bases lying between them. The germline V gene encodes CDR1 MNHEY and CDR2 SVGAGI. As DNA, the CDR3 is TGTGCCAGCAGTTTGACAGTCTCTGGAAACACCATATATTTT. Translation: CASSLTVSGNTIYF.

The rearrangement links TRBV27 to TRBJ2-7; 7 bases map to TRBD1. CDR1 is MNHEY and CDR2 is SMNVEV in the germline V gene (reference sequence). CDR3 length equals 15 residues. V trimming: 9 bases; J trimming: 2 bases; junction bases outside the gene matches: 13. CDR3 coding DNA: TGTGCCAGTAAGACCCTCGGGACAGATACCTACGAGCAGTACTTC. Translated, it gives CASKTLGTDTYEQYF.

This chain joins TRBV7-9 and TRBJ2-7, with 11 bases that match TRBD2. The ends lost 0 bases at V and 6 bases at J; junction bases unmatched: 4. Germline values: CDR1 SEHNR, CDR2 FQNEAQ (reference sequence). The CDR3 length is 15 residues. The CDR3 region has the DNA TGTGCCAGCAGCTTAGCCCGCGGACTAGCGGGCGAGCAGTACTTC. It translates to CASSLARGLAGEQYF.

The chain recombines TRBV6-6 with TRBJ2-1, with a weak D call TRBD2 (5 bases). CDR3 length: 16 residues. Germline-derived CDR1 and CDR2 are MNHNY and SVGAGI (reference sequence). Trimming took 7 bases from V and 7 from J, leaving 23 bases between them. The CDR3 DNA sequence: TGTGCCAGCACTCCGGGGTGGGCCTCCCTGGAGAATGAGCAGTTCTTC. Translating gives CASTPGWASLENEQFF.

The genes are TRBV21-1 and TRBJ1-2. TRBV21-1 is reported as a pseudogene. The CDR3 extends over 14 amino acids. The CDR3 reads CASATWRGTYGYTF. The CDR3 DNA reads TGTGCCAGCGCAACCTGGAGGGGCACCTATGGCTACACCTTC.

J is TRBJ2-7 and V is TRBV29-1; 9 bases align to TRBD1. The trim removed 6 bases at V and 2 bases at J, leaving 5 bases unmatched. In germline, CDR1 is SQVTM, CDR2 ANQGSEA. The CDR3 contains 13 residues. The CDR3 protein is CSVIQGAPYEQYF. CDR3 DNA sequence: TGCAGCGTCATACAGGGGGCACCCTACGAGCAGTACTTC.

This rearrangement joins TRBV10-3 to TRBJ1-6, with 7 bases that match TRBD1. Germline V gene sequence: CDR1 ENHRY, CDR2 SYGVKD. The length of the CDR3 is 13 residues. Germline trimming cut 6 bases from V and 6 bases from J; bases unmatched to any gene: 2. Written as DNA, the CDR3 is TGTGCCATCAGGACAGGGCTTAATTCACCCCTCCACTTT. It specifies CAIRTGLNSPLHF.

The rearrangement joins TRBV2 to TRBJ2-3; 10 bases agree with TRBD2. CDR3 size: 14 residues. Losses at the gene ends were 8 bases for V and 3 bases for J; bases not matched to a gene: 5. CDR1 and CDR2 (germline): SNHLY, FYNNEI. In nucleotides, the CDR3 is TGTGCCAGCCTACTAGCGGGGAGTACAGATACGCAGTATTTT. Translating gives CASLLAGSTDTQYF.

This clone appeared once. The J gene is TRBJ1-3, the V gene TRBV4-2; D might be TRBD1 (6 bases). The CDR3 is made up of 17 amino acids. With 0 bases removed from V and 0 bases from J, the gap between germline ends came to 12 bases. Germline V gene lookup returns CDR1 LGHNA and CDR2 YNFKEQ. The DNA for the CDR3 is TGTGCCAGCAGCCAAGAAGGGGGGGCCCTCTCTGGAAACACCATATATTTT. It codes for CASSQEGGALSGNTIYF.

J is TRBJ2-1 and V is TRBV9; weak D call: TRBD2 (6 bases). Germline CDR1 is SGDLS and CDR2 is YYNGEE. This CDR3 spans 15 amino acids. V was pared by 4 bases and J by 7 bases, with 18 bases between. In DNA form, the CDR3 reads TGTGCCAGCAGCCCTGGGGACTCGCCCATTAATGAGCAGTTCTTC. Its translation: CASSPGDSPINEQFF.

The gene calls are TRBV12-5 and TRBJ2-7; 7 bases match TRBD1. V was pared by 0 bases and J by 3 bases, with 8 bases of the junction left unmatched. Germline V gene lookup returns CDR1 LGHNT and CDR2 FRNRAP. The CDR3 contains 16 residues. CDR3 nucleotide sequence: TGTGCTAGTGGTTTGGTATCCGGGACAGTACTCTACGAGCAGTACTTC. The encoded protein is CASGLVSGTVLYEQYF.

The chain uses TRBV11-2 and TRBJ1-4, with a weak D call TRBD1 (5 bases). V dropped 3 bases and J dropped 8 bases, with 13 bases sitting between them. The V gene's germline CDR1 is SGHAT and CDR2 FQNNGV. This CDR3 has 14 residues. The CDR3 coding sequence is TGTGCCAGCAGCTTGCGAACCGCAGGGGAAAAACTGTTTTTT. Translating it yields CASSLRTAGEKLFF.

The chain combines TRBV18 with TRBJ1-4; 10 bases are shared with TRBD1. J was trimmed by 2 bases and V by 3 bases; bases with no gene match: 12. CDR3 size: 19 residues. CDR1 is KGHSH and CDR2 is LQKENI in the germline V gene. CDR3 loop: CASSPTMGQGTATNEKLFF. The CDR3 nucleotides are TGTGCCAGCTCACCGACGATGGGACAGGGGACTGCGACTAATGAAAAACTGTTTTTT. The variable domain in full, completed from reference TRBV18 and TRBJ1-4, reads NAGVMQNPRHLVRRRGQEARLRCSPMKGHSHVYWYRQLPEEGLKFMVYLQKENIIDESGMPKERFSAEFPKEGPSILRIQQVVRGDSAAYFCASSPTMGQGTATNEKLFFGSGTQLSVL.

The chain links TRBV2 to TRBJ1-4, with TRBD1 matching 8 bases. The V segment lost 6 bases and the J segment 0 bases; nucleotides outside the gene matches: 0. The CDR3 contains 14 residues. Germline CDR1 reads SNHLY; CDR2 reads FYNNEI. CDR3 nucleotide sequence: TGTGCCAGCAGGGGACAGGCAACTAATGAAAAACTGTTTTTT. It specifies CASRGQATNEKLFF.

The CDR3 DNA reads TGTGCCAGCAGCTTGGGTTCAGGGGCCCCGTGGTATTTT. As protein: CASSLGSGAPWYF. The chain joins TRBV5-4 to TRBJ2-3; TRBD1 is a possible D gene (6 bases). The CDR3 has 13 amino acids. The germline V gene encodes CDR1 SGHNT and CDR2 YYREEE (reference sequence). Trimming removed 0 bases at V and 14 bases at J, with 16 bases between.

The J gene is TRBJ2-7, the V gene TRBV5-1; weak D call: TRBD1 (5 bases). The V end was cut by 0 bases, the J end by 2 bases, with 9 bases between. This CDR3 has 14 residues. Germline loops: CDR1 SGHRS, CDR2 YFSETQ. This CDR3 is CASSLDSGPYEQYF. DNA of the CDR3: TGCGCCAGCAGCTTGGATTCAGGGCCCTACGAGCAGTACTTC.